A single sample is the source of the 21 T cell receptor beta chains below, sequenced in a study of early stage breast cancer tumors. Assay used: immunoSEQ multiplex PCR; TCRdb lists only in-frame clones, some missing. The sample consists of 25,000 to 35,000 clones, approximately 76% of them appearing once. Sequencing was carried out using blood. These receptors were taken from a person between 50 and 60 years old with breast cancer.

This chain connects TRBV4-3 to TRBJ2-6, with D perhaps TRBD1 (6 bases). Germline CDR1 and CDR2: LGHNA and YSLEER. V was shortened by 9 bases and J by 1 base, with 16 bases between the two germline ends. The CDR3 is 16 residues long. The CDR3 sequence: CASTPGARSGANVLTF. DNA of the CDR3: TGCGCCAGTACCCCAGGGGCTCGGTCTGGGGCCAACGTCCTGACTTTC.

The chain uses TRBV5-1 and TRBJ2-3, with D perhaps TRBD1 (6 bases). Looked up from germline, CDR1 is SGHRS and CDR2 is YFSETQ. V lost 5 bases and J lost 1, with 11 bases in between. The CDR3 runs to 14 residues. The CDR3 spells CASRVGARTDTQYF. The CDR3 DNA follows: TGCGCCAGCAGGGTGGGGGCCCGCACAGATACGCAGTATTTT. Complete variable domain (other parts from reference TRBV5-1 and TRBJ2-3): KAGVTQTPRYLIKTRGQQVTLSCSPISGHRSVSWYQQTPGQGLQFLFEYFSETQRNKGNFPGRFSGRQFSNSRSEMNVSTLELGDSALYLCASRVGARTDTQYFGPGTRLTVL.

This chain connects TRBV5-8 to TRBJ2-3; a weak D match, TRBD1 (5 bases). The V gene's germline CDR1 is SGHTS and CDR2 YDEGEE. V lost 3 bases and J 4 bases, leaving 15 bases between the germline ends. The CDR3 has 15 residues. The CDR3, as DNA: TGTGCCAGCAGCTGGTTCGGCAGGGCCTCAGATACGCAGTATTTT. Its protein product is CASSWFGRASDTQYF.

This sequence joins TRBV18 and TRBJ1-1, with no clear D. Germline CDR1 is KGHSH and CDR2 is LQKENI. There are 13 residues in the CDR3. V shed 2 bases and J shed 0 bases, with 4 bases lying between them. The CDR3 loop reads CASSPNLNTEAFF. The CDR3 DNA reads as TGTGCCAGCTCACCAAACTTGAACACTGAAGCTTTCTTT.

In nucleotides, the CDR3 is TGCGCCAGCAGCTTGGGAAGTGGGGGAAATGAGCAGTTCTTC. Residues: CASSLGSGGNEQFF. This chain links TRBV5-1 with TRBJ2-1; D assignment may be TRBD1 or TRBD2 (5 bases each). The V and J ends lost 0 bases and 7 bases respectively, with 11 bases between them. Germline V gene lookup returns CDR1 SGHRS and CDR2 YFSETQ. This CDR3 region has 14 residues.

V usage is TRBV30 and J usage is TRBJ2-2; 8 nucleotides match TRBD1. Germline-derived CDR1 and CDR2 are GTSNPN and SVGIG (reference sequence). V shed 5 bases and J 5 bases; nucleotides not matched to a gene: 10. The CDR3 covers 15 residues. CDR3 region: CAWHRGAGRTGELFF. DNA of the CDR3: TGTGCCTGGCACAGGGGGGCAGGTAGAACCGGGGAGCTGTTTTTT.

The chain links TRBV29-1 to TRBJ2-1, with TRBD1 as a possible D gene (5 bases). CDR3 length equals 14 residues. CDR1 and CDR2 from the germline V gene are SQVTM and ANQGSEA. The chain's CDR3 is CSLVSGSSYNEQFF. The CDR3 region has the DNA TGCAGTTTAGTTTCAGGGTCCTCCTACAATGAGCAGTTCTTC.

The chain combines TRBV29-1 with TRBJ1-1; D is perhaps TRBD1 (6 bases). The CDR3 has 14 residues. Trimming left V 6 bases short and J 0 bases short, with 14 bases between. Germline V CDR1 and CDR2: SQVTM, ANQGSEA. This CDR3 is CSVVYRDVNTEAFF. In DNA form, the CDR3 reads TGCAGCGTGGTTTACAGGGATGTGAACACTGAAGCTTTCTTT.

CDR3 loop: CASSPVAGITRDTQYF. The CDR3 DNA follows: TGTGCCAGCTCACCAGTAGCGGGAATCACTCGGGATACGCAGTATTTT. The V and J genes are TRBV18 and TRBJ2-3; 8 positions match TRBD2. This CDR3 contains 16 residues. Germline loops: CDR1 KGHSH, CDR2 LQKENI. The ends lost 2 bases at V and 6 bases at J; junction bases unmatched: 10.

This chain uses TRBV18 with TRBJ2-7; D tentatively fits TRBD1 or TRBD2 (5 bases each). The V gene's germline CDR1 is KGHSH and CDR2 LQKENI. The ends were cut back, 5 bases at V and 0 bases at J, with 8 bases in the middle. The CDR3 consists of 13 residues. CDR3 protein: CASSGDGSYEQYF. In DNA form, the CDR3 reads TGTGCCAGCTCAGGGGACGGCTCCTACGAGCAGTACTTC.

The chain joins TRBV6-1 to TRBJ2-7; D not resolved. The CDR3 totals 14 residues. Germline lookup yields CDR1 MNHNS and CDR2 SASEGT. V lost 0 bases and J 3 bases, leaving 9 bases between the germline ends. CDR3 loop: CASSEAQSLYEQYF. The DNA of the CDR3 is TGTGCCAGCAGTGAAGCCCAGTCCCTCTACGAGCAGTACTTC.

The DNA for the CDR3 is TGTGCCAGCAGCGCAGTAGGACAGGGGTACGAGCAGTACTTC. Residues: CASSAVGQGYEQYF. V and J are TRBV9 and TRBJ2-7; TRBD1 agrees at 9 bases. V lost 3 bases to trimming and J lost 4 bases; unmatched junction nucleotides: 5. The CDR3 runs 14 residues. From germline, CDR1 is SGDLS and CDR2 YYNGEE.

The chain couples TRBV7-8 to TRBJ1-1, with D hard to call. The germline V and J ends were trimmed by 2 bases and 1 base, with 11 bases remaining between them. CDR1 SGHVS and CDR2 FQNEAQ come from the germline V gene. The length of the CDR3 is 15 residues. CDR3 loop: CASSLTGSWNTEAFF. The CDR3, as DNA: TGTGCCAGCAGCTTAACCGGCAGCTGGAACACTGAAGCTTTCTTT.

This clone turned up a few times. This chain connects TRBV5-6 to TRBJ2-2; 8 nucleotides align to TRBD2. V lost 0 bases to trimming and J lost 3 bases; unmatched junction nucleotides: 4. The CDR3 sequence is 16 residues long. Germline lookup yields CDR1 SGHDT and CDR2 YYEEEE. The CDR3 DNA is TGTGCCAGCAGCTTGGGAAGCGGGGGTCACACCGGGGAGCTGTTTTTT. It specifies CASSLGSGGHTGELFF.

This clone ranks as medium-sized. This sequence joins TRBV6-1 and TRBJ2-2; D ambiguous. Trimming stripped 10 bases from V and 4 bases from J, with 7 bases between. The CDR3 spans 11 residues. The germline V gene has CDR1 MNHNS and CDR2 SASEGT. CDR3 coding DNA: TGTGCCACCCGGACCACCGGGGAGCTGTTTTTT. Protein: CATRTTGELFF.

The genes are TRBV30 and TRBJ1-2, with D tentatively TRBD1 (5 bases). V was clipped by 2 bases and J by 8 bases, with 12 bases between them. CDR1 is GTSNPN and CDR2 is SVGIG in the germline V gene (reference sequence). The CDR3 sequence is 12 residues long. CDR3 loop: CAWSSQGEGYTF. The CDR3 DNA sequence: TGTGCCTGGAGTTCCCAGGGAGAGGGCTACACCTTC.

The V gene is TRBV4-1, the J gene TRBJ2-1, with D unresolved. The germline V and J ends were trimmed by 0 bases and 9 bases, with 12 bases remaining between them. Per the germline V gene, CDR1 is MGHRA and CDR2 is YSYEKL. This CDR3 has 14 residues. The CDR3 sequence is CASSQEESVGEQFF. The CDR3 DNA is TGCGCCAGCAGCCAAGAAGAAAGCGTTGGTGAGCAGTTCTTC.

The chain carries TRBV11-2 and TRBJ2-3, with D tentatively TRBD1 (6 bases). V was shortened by 0 bases and J by 2 bases, with 15 bases between the two germline ends. The CDR3 sequence is 17 residues long. Germline-derived CDR1 and CDR2 are SGHAT and FQNNGV. The CDR3 here is CASSLDLPGAPTDTQYF. Here the CDR3 DNA reads TGTGCCAGCAGCTTAGATCTACCAGGGGCCCCCACAGATACGCAGTATTTT.

This clone was seen more than once but under ten times. The V and J genes are TRBV2 and TRBJ1-2; unclear D gene. The CDR3 runs to 15 residues. From germline, CDR1 is SNHLY and CDR2 FYNNEI. The V and J ends lost 0 bases and 0 bases respectively, with 8 bases between them. The CDR3 is CASSEALGPNYGYTF. The CDR3 bases are TGTGCCAGCAGTGAAGCCCTGGGTCCTAACTATGGCTACACCTTC.

The rearrangement uses TRBV4-3 and TRBJ2-7, with D perhaps given as TRBD1 or TRBD2 (5 bases each). Per germline, CDR1 LGHNA and CDR2 YSLEER. V lost 4 bases to trimming and J lost 3 bases, with 16 bases between them. The CDR3 contains 15 residues. The CDR3 bases are TGCGCCAGCAGCCCTGAGTTGGGACCTAGCTACGAGCAGTACTTC. It is translated as CASSPELGPSYEQYF.

The rearrangement uses TRBV30 and TRBJ1-2; TRBD1 matches at 7 bases. CDR1 GTSNPN and CDR2 SVGIG come from the germline V gene (reference sequence). V gave up 0 bases and J gave up 7 bases; unmatched junction bases: 5. The CDR3 is made up of 13 amino acids. This CDR3 reads CAWSVNRGSGYTF. As DNA, the CDR3 is TGTGCCTGGAGTGTAAACAGGGGTAGTGGCTACACCTTC.